The TCR beta chain under discussion was sequenced for a study of blood T cells in healthy people across ages. Findings and caveats of the study: The study lacked donor CMV status, which possibly confounded expanded clonotype changes. Researchers report that TCR beta diversity correlated strongly with naive T cell percentage.

Together with a sample-barcoded 5' primer, a J-beta primer mix was included in a second PCR lasting about 7 to 11 cycles. TCRdb analysed the 5' RACE reads with MiXCR anew, one entry per CDR3 protein. The sample has some 900,000 distinct CDR3 sequences, under 50% seen once; the top ten hold over 10%. Comment on this clonotype: The antigen is undetermined.

The donors, all healthy, were Caucasians living in Russia, aged about 6 to 90. Germline loops: CDR1 SGHRS, CDR2 YFSETQ. The CDR3 loop spans 13 amino acids. With 0 bases removed from V and 14 bases from J, the gap between germline ends came to 14 bases. Sequencing was done on a sample of blood. The sequence was collected from a man under 40 in good health. V gene TRBV5-1 combines with J gene TRBJ1-4; D is undetermined. The CDR3 region is CASSLGMSWDLFF. CDR3 coding DNA: TGCGCCAGCAGCTTGGGAATGAGTTGGGATCTGTTTTTT.